The source of this TCR beta chain is a study of chemoradiotherapy in HPV16-positive cancers. Study information: Candidate HPV-specific clones and shared TCR motifs came from two HPV16-positive patients.

Study-level findings and limits: For HPV16-positive patients, expanding HPV-responsive T cells associated with longer recurrence-free survival. Candidate HPV-specific clones and E7-related TCR motifs grew in tumor during treatment.

Samples were taken several times over chemoradiotherapy. Repertoires were generated with immunoSEQ multiplex PCR, while TCRdb's copy carries only in-frame clones and drops some. The profile shows about 8,900 clones, 90% to 95% of them singletons. With respect to this clone: Its cognate antigen is unknown.

Between the trimmed V and J ends, which lost 1 base and 4 bases, there was a span of 2 bases. CDR1 and CDR2 from the germline V gene are LGHNA and YSLEER. The CDR3 consists of 11 residues. Sequenced here: blood, sampled from a patient who underwent chemoradiotherapy. This sequence joins TRBV4-3 and TRBJ2-7; D unresolved. This receptor was taken from a human donor with HPV-associated anogenital cancer. CDR3 nucleotide sequence: TGCGCCAGCAGCCAAGCATACGAGCAGTACGTC. Its protein product is CASSQAYEQYV.